The text below deals with one T cell receptor (beta chain). No cognate antigen has been identified for it. No much larger clonotype is one base removed from it; base qualities were not supplied. This entry belongs to a study of CD8 T cells in Susac syndrome (dated by TCRdb to about 2019). Looking at the study overall: Whether CD8+ T cell activation and differentiation in Susac syndrome was antigen driven was tested using repertoire sequencing. The clonality of the CD8+ T cell repertoire was compared across over 9 healthy donors, around 14 Susac syndrome patients and about 15 multiple sclerosis patients. Findings and caveats that apply to the study as a whole: The number of individuals in the TCR sequencing and HLA analysis was acknowledged as relatively small.

Trimming removed 0 bases from V and 6 bases from J, leaving 8 bases between the germline ends. Taken from the germline V gene (reference sequence), the CDR1 and CDR2 loops are LGHDT and YNNKEL. The CDR3 has 14 amino acids, counting the end cysteine and phenylalanine. The DNA shown is the 42-base CDR3, in frame from base 1. RNA was extracted using the RNeasy kit, and roughly 0.5 to 1 ug of the RNA was reverse transcribed with random hexamers. The immunoSEQ multiplex PCR assay, covering 54 Vbeta and 13 Jbeta segments, was used to amplify TCR beta CDR3 regions. PCR amplification bias was corrected using a synthetic template baseline for primer optimization and computational correction. Regarding the original processing steps: Reads were annotated to V, D and J genes per IMGT and analyzed with immunoSEQ Analyzer, keeping only productive sequences. Clonality was computed as one minus Shannon entropy normalized by log2 of the number of productive unique sequences. For each patient and control, public and private clones were evaluated among the 100 most prevalent clones. Clones were defined as Susac-specific if absent from the healthy and MS cohorts, from some 1,000 published viral clones and from other ImmuneACCESS disease sequences. The raw public data were reprocessed by TCRdb itself: fastp quality trimming at Q25, MiXCR clonotype calling, in-frame beta chains only. Rows are unified per CDR3 protein, each entry keeping the most common DNA and genes. In this record, the V and J calls reflect TCRdb's handling and not the investigators' own analysis. The sample has about 120,000 distinct CDR3 sequences on record, roughly 92% of them singletons. Of the sample, roughly 0.12% falls within the top ten clones.

Peripheral blood CD8+ and CD4+ T cells from healthy donors, Susac syndrome patients and multiple sclerosis patients were profiled using high-throughput TCR beta sequencing. The healthy donors served as controls matched for age and sex. Bulk CD8+ and CD4+ T cells were purified magnetically by negative isolation, whereas CD8+ TEMRA cells were enriched by FACS. Blood was collected in EDTA tubes and processed within 24 hours, with PBMCs isolated through density gradient centrifugation. PBMCs intended for TCR sequencing were frozen in liquid nitrogen and were later thawed in a 37 degrees C water bath. Purity of sorted or isolated CD4+, CD8+ and CD8+ TEMRA cells was at least 90%.

The chain links TRBV3-1 with TRBJ2-2; the D gene cannot be named for sure. The TCR sequence derives from a human donor in good health. Sequencing was performed on CD8+ T cells from PBMCs. CDR3 reads: CASSQDSGPGELFF. In nucleotides, the sequence is TGTGCCAGCAGCCAAGATTCCGGGCCCGGGGAGCTGTTTTTT.